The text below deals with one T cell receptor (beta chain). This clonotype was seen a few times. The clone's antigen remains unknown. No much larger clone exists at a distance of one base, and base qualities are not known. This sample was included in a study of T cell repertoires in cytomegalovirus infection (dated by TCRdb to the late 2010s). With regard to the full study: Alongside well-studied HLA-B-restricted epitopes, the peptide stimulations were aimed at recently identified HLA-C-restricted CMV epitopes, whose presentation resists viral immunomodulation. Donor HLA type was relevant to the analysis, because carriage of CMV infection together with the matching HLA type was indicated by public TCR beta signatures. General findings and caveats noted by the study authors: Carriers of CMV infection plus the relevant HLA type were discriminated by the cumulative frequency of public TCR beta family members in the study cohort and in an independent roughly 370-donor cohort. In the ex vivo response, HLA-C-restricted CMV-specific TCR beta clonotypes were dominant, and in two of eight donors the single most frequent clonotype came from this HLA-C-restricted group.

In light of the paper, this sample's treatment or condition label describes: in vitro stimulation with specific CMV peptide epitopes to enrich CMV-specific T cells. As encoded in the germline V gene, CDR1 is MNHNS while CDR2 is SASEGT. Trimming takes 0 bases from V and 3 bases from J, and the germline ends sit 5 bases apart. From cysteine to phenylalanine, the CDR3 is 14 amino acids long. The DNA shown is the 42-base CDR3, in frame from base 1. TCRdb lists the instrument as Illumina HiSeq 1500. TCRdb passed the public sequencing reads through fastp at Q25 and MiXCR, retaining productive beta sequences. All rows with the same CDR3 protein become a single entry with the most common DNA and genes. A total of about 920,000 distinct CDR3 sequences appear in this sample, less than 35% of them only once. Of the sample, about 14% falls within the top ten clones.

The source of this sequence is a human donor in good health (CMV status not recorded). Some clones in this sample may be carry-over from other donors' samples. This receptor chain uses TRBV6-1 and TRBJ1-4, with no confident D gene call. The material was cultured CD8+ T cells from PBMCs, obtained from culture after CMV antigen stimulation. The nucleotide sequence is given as TGTGCCAGCAGTGAAGCGCAGGCTAATGAAAAACTGTTTTTT. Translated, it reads CASSEAQANEKLFF.